The present entry profiles one TCR beta chain with its context. The antigen is undetermined. This sample was taken from a study of T cells in women clearing cervical HPV infection. Study-wide context: Controls were women whose single incident HPV16 infection cleared within 12 months without precancer or cancer.

Study observations and caveats: Cases and controls were distinguished at AUC over 0.75 by richness and V genes. Repertoire richness, not evenness, was significantly elevated in CIN3+ cases versus controls.

TCRdb's table, derived via immunoSEQ multiplex PCR, lists solely in-frame clones and lacks some. The sample's table shows around 41,000 clones. The sequence was obtained from a woman aged 18 to 75 with a cervical HPV16 infection that either progressed to CIN3+ or cleared (not recorded which). Material: blood buffy coat.

The sequenced part of the CDR3 DNA is TGCAGTGCTAGAGATGTAACAGGTAGTACCTACGAG. It encodes CSARDVTGSTYE. The whole CDR3 sequence reads CSARDVTGSTYEQYF. This chain connects TRBV20-1 to TRBJ2-7, with D possibly matching TRBD1 (5 bases). The read gets to within 3 residues of the CDR3 end, and the germline J gene fills in the rest. The CDR3 loop spans 15 amino acids. With 0 bases removed from V and 2 bases from J, the gap between germline ends came to 14 bases. CDR1 and CDR2 (germline): DFQATT, SNEGSKA (reference sequence).